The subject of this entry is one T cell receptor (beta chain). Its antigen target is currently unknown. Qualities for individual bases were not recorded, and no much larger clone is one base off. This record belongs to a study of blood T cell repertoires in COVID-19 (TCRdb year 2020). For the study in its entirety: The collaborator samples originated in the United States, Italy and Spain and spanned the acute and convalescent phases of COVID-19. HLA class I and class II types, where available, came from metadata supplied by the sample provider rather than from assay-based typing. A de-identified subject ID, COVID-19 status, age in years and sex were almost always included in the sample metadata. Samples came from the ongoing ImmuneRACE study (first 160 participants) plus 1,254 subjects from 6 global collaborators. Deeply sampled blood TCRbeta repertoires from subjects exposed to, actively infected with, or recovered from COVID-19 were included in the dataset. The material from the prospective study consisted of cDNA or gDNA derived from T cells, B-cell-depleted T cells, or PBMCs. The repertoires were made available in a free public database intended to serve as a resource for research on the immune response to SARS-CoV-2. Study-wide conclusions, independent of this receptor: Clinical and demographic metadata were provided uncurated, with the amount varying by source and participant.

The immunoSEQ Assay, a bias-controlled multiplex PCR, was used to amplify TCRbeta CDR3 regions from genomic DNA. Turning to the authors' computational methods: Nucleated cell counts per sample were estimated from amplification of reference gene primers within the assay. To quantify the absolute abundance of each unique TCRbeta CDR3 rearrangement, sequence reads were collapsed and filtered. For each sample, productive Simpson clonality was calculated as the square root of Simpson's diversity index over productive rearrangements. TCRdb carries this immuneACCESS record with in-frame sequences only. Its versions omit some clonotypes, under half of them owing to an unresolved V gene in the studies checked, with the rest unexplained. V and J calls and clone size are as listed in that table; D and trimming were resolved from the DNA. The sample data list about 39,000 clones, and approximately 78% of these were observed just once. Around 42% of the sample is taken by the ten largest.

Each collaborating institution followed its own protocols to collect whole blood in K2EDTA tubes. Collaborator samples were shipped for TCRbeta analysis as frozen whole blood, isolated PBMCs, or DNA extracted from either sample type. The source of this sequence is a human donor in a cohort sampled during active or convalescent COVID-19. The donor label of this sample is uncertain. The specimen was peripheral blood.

The CDR3 here reads CASSDQGTGESFYEQYF. The DNA sequence is as follows: TGTGCCAGCAGTGATCAGGGGACAGGGGAAAGTTTCTACGAGCAGTACTTC. In this chain, TRBV25-1 is recombined with TRBJ2-7; TRBD1 aligns with 10 central bases. The germline V gene specifies MGHDK as CDR1 and SYGVNS as CDR2. The CDR3 runs 17 amino acids, cysteine and phenylalanine included. Only the CDR3 region is kept as DNA, spanning 51 bases read in frame from base 1. The germline V end is reduced by 3 bases and the J end by 3 bases; junction bases left unmatched: 11.